This is a list of T cell receptor beta chains from one sample in a study of lymphopenia after photon versus proton radiotherapy. The method was immunoSEQ multiplex PCR; TCRdb's version includes in-frame clones alone and lacks a portion of them. The sample holds about 83,000 clones, about four fifths seen once. The sequences come from peripheral blood, collected from a patient treated with proton-based radiotherapy. These receptor sequences come from a man in his sixties with pancreatic cancer. Both conserved end residues are part of each CDR3. A D gene is named only where the DNA matches it firmly. Some rows mark clone size as missing; the rest say once, few, many or name a class of expanded clone.

d_call j_call clone_size v_call cdr3_aa cdr3_nt
. TRBJ2-1 . TRBV7-8 CASSRPGGGWDEQFF TGTGCCAGCAGCCGTCCGGGAGGGGGCTGGGATGAGCAGTTCTTC
TRBD1 TRBJ2-7 . TRBV19 CATTRQGAGEQYF TGTGCCACTACGCGACAGGGGGCTGGCGAGCAGTACTTC
TRBD2 TRBJ2-1 . TRBV7-9 CASSNIGGTSGNYNEQFF TGTGCCAGCAGCAATATTGGCGGGACTAGCGGGAACTACAATGAGCAGTTCTTC
. TRBJ2-1 . TRBV9 CASSVVIGSNEQFF TGTGCCAGCAGCGTAGTCATCGGGAGCAATGAGCAGTTCTTC
. TRBJ1-5 few TRBV30 CAWSWAEINQPQHF TGTGCCTGGAGTTGGGCGGAGATCAATCAGCCCCAGCATTTT
. TRBJ2-1 . TRBV11-2 CASSLFNEQFF TGTGCCAGCAGCTTATTTAATGAGCAGTTCTTC
. TRBJ2-7 . TRBV6-1 CASSSLTDGKTEQYF TGTGCCAGCAGTTCTTTGACAGACGGAAAAACCGAGCAGTACTTC
. TRBJ1-2 . TRBV5-6 CASSFRGVTILSGYTF TGTGCCAGCAGCTTCCGAGGAGTAACAATTCTTAGCGGCTACACCTTC
TRBD1 TRBJ1-1 . TRBV5-6 CASSPRDRVFNEAFF TGTGCCAGCAGCCCTAGGGACAGGGTATTTAATGAAGCTTTCTTT
TRBD2 TRBJ2-3 . TRBV14 CASSQGGAGAADTQYF TGTGCCAGCAGCCAAGGGGGAGCGGGAGCGGCAGATACGCAGTATTTT
TRBD1 TRBJ1-1 . TRBV6-6 CASTRQGANTEAFF TGTGCCAGCACACGACAGGGGGCAAACACTGAAGCTTTCTTT
. TRBJ2-1 . TRBV6-5 CASSYSQSSYNEQFF TGTGCCAGCAGTTACTCCCAGAGCTCCTACAATGAGCAGTTCTTC
TRBD1 TRBJ1-5 . TRBV28 CASGNTGVSNQPQHF TGTGCCAGTGGAAATACAGGGGTAAGCAATCAGCCCCAGCATTTT
TRBD1 TRBJ2-5 . TRBV7-6 CASSHLTGDQTQYF TGTGCCAGCAGCCATTTGACAGGGGATCAGACCCAGTACTTC
. TRBJ2-3 few TRBV9 CASSVGADTQYF TGTGCCAGCAGCGTAGGGGCAGATACGCAGTATTTT
TRBD1 TRBJ1-1 . TRBV28 CASRPGQRNTEAFF TGTGCCAGCAGACCGGGACAGCGGAACACTGAAGCTTTCTTT
TRBD1 TRBJ1-5 . TRBV2 CASSDLDRVSNQPQHF TGTGCCAGCAGTGACCTGGACAGGGTGTCGAATCAGCCCCAGCATTTT
TRBD1 TRBJ1-2 many TRBV25-1 CASSEWAGGDYGYTF TGTGCCAGCAGTGAATGGGCAGGGGGCGACTATGGCTACACCTTC
. TRBJ2-1 . TRBV19 CASSIGVNEQFF TGTGCCAGTAGTATCGGGGTCAATGAGCAGTTCTTC
TRBD2 TRBJ2-1 . TRBV7-6 CASSSEPGLAGSEQFF TGTGCCAGCAGCTCAGAACCGGGACTAGCGGGTTCCGAGCAGTTCTTC
. TRBJ1-1 . TRBV19 CASSTIGTGNTEAFF TGTGCCAGTAGTACGATAGGAACAGGGAACACTGAAGCTTTCTTT
. TRBJ2-2 few TRBV4-1 CASSHGNGVPGELFF TGCGCCAGCAGCCACGGGAACGGGGTACCCGGGGAGCTGTTTTTT
. TRBJ2-5 . TRBV5-8 CASSYPGAQETQYF TGTGCCAGCAGCTACCCGGGTGCCCAAGAGACCCAGTACTTC
TRBD1 TRBJ2-7 . TRBV9 CASSVGGGSPYEQYF TGTGCCAGCAGCGTAGGAGGGGGCAGTCCATACGAGCAGTACTTC
. TRBJ1-1 few TRBV19 CASRPPGADTEAFF TGTGCCAGTCGCCCCCCCGGGGCGGACACTGAAGCTTTCTTT
TRBD1 TRBJ2-7 . TRBV7-6 CASSLAPGQGHEQYF TGTGCCAGCAGCTTAGCTCCGGGACAGGGCCACGAGCAGTACTTC
. TRBJ2-7 . TRBV6-5 CASSYGTYSYEQYF TGTGCCAGCAGTTACGGGACATATTCCTACGAGCAGTACTTC
. TRBJ2-7 once TRBV10-3 CAISGGGQPYEQYF TGTGCCATCAGTGGGGGGGGCCAACCCTACGAGCAGTACTTC
TRBD2 TRBJ2-2 . TRBV19 CASRPGLAAFGELFF TGTGCCAGTAGGCCGGGACTAGCGGCCTTCGGGGAGCTGTTTTTT
. TRBJ2-2 few TRBV5-1 CASSLGFDTGELFF TGCGCCAGCAGCTTGGGCTTTGACACCGGGGAGCTGTTTTTT
TRBD1 TRBJ1-4 . TRBV10-3 CAISESFTGATNEKLFF TGTGCCATCAGTGAGTCATTTACAGGGGCAACTAATGAAAAACTGTTTTTT
. TRBJ2-7 . TRBV7-9 CASSVQRYEQYF TGTGCCAGCAGCGTTCAGAGGTACGAGCAGTACTTC
. TRBJ2-3 . TRBV27 CASSPGYTRDTQYF TGTGCCAGCAGTCCAGGGTATACACGGGATACGCAGTATTTT
TRBD1 TRBJ1-3 . TRBV5-4 CASSMGQGRNTIYF TGTGCCAGCAGCATGGGACAGGGCAGGAACACCATATATTTT
. TRBJ1-1 . TRBV2 CASSEVEGTEAFF TGTGCCAGCAGTGAAGTTGAAGGCACTGAAGCTTTCTTT
TRBD1 TRBJ2-5 few TRBV7-7 CASSLGQVAQETQYF TGTGCTAGCAGCTTAGGACAGGTAGCCCAAGAGACCCAGTACTTC
. TRBJ1-5 . TRBV28 CASTSPGAGVHQPQHF TGTGCCAGCACTTCCCCTGGGGCAGGGGTCCATCAGCCCCAGCATTTT
TRBD1 TRBJ2-6 . TRBV25-1 CASGEQGPGANVLTF TGTGCCAGCGGGGAACAGGGGCCTGGGGCCAACGTCCTGACTTTC
. TRBJ2-7 . TRBV6-1 CASSVAGQDYEQYF TGTGCCAGCAGTGTGGCAGGGCAAGACTACGAGCAGTACTTC
. TRBJ2-2 . TRBV19 CASSDNLSGLRTGELFF TGTGCCAGTAGCGATAACTTATCGGGGTTACGGACCGGGGAGCTGTTTTTT
TRBD2 TRBJ2-1 . TRBV30 CAWSVIAGGFHFF TGTGCCTGGAGTGTAATAGCGGGAGGATTTCATTTCTTC
. TRBJ1-1 . TRBV18 CASSPLQKFSEAFF TGTGCCAGCTCACCTTTACAGAAGTTCTCTGAAGCTTTCTTT
. TRBJ2-3 . TRBV18 CASRKDTSTDTQYF TGTGCCAGCCGAAAAGACACTAGCACAGATACGCAGTATTTT
. TRBJ2-7 . TRBV6-5 CASQQALTYEQYF TGTGCCAGTCAGCAGGCCCTGACCTACGAGCAGTACTTC
. TRBJ2-7 . TRBV1 CTSSPTGQRESYEQYF TGCACCAGCAGCCCCACCGGGCAGCGGGAGTCCTACGAGCAGTACTTC
. TRBJ2-5 . TRBV7-9 CASSLEGGTETQYF TGTGCCAGCAGCTTAGAGGGGGGGACGGAGACCCAGTACTTC
. TRBJ2-2 . TRBV6-6 CASSYRDTGELFF TGTGCCAGCAGTTACAGGGACACCGGGGAGCTGTTTTTT
. TRBJ1-1 once TRBV7-9 CASSYLTQVNTEAFF TGTGCCAGCAGCTACCTAACTCAAGTGAACACTGAAGCTTTCTTT
. TRBJ1-4 . TRBV5-1 CASSLVGDNEKLFF TGCGCCAGCAGCTTGGTAGGGGATAATGAAAAACTGTTTTTT
TRBD1 TRBJ2-2 . TRBV15 CATGTGNSRATGELFF TGTGCCACAGGGACAGGGAACTCGCGGGCCACCGGGGAGCTGTTTTTT
. TRBJ2-2 . TRBV4-3 CASSRTPAGPANTGELFF TGCGCCAGCAGCCGAACCCCGGCGGGGCCCGCGAACACCGGGGAGCTGTTTTTT
. TRBJ1-1 . TRBV19 CASSPRTGGEAFF TGTGCCAGTAGTCCTCGGACGGGGGGTGAAGCTTTCTTT
TRBD2 TRBJ2-2 . TRBV7-9 CASSEVRGGTGELFF TGTGCCAGCAGCGAAGTTCGGGGGGGCACCGGGGAGCTGTTTTTT
. TRBJ2-3 . TRBV28 CASETSGHGVGDTQYF TGTGCCAGCGAAACATCCGGGCACGGGGTCGGAGATACGCAGTATTTT
TRBD1 TRBJ1-1 once TRBV28 CAGQGGAAEAFF TGTGCCGGACAAGGGGGCGCGGCTGAAGCTTTCTTT
. TRBJ2-1 . TRBV7-9 CASSLGTGTEYNEQFF TGTGCCAGCAGCTTAGGTACGGGGACGGAGTACAATGAGCAGTTCTTC